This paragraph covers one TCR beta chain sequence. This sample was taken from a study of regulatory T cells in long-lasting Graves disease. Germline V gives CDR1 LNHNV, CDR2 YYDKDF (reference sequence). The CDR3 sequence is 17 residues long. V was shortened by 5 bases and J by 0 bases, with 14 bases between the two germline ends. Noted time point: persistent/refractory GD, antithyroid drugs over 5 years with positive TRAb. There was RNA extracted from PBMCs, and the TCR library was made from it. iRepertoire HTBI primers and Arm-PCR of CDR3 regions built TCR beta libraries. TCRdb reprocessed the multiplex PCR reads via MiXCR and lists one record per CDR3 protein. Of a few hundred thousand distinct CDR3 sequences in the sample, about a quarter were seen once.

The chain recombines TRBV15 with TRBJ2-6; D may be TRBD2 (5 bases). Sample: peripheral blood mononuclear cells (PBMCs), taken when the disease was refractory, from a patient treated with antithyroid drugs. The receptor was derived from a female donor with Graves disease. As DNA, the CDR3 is TGTGCCACCAGCGGGCTTACGGGGAACTCTGGGGCCAACGTCCTGACTTTC. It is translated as CATSGLTGNSGANVLTF.